One TCR beta chain is described in this entry. This CDR3 spans 13 amino acids. Germline assignment: CDR1 ENHRY and CDR2 SYGVKD. J lost 13 bases, V lost 0 bases, and 4 bases had no gene match. This sample was taken from a study of blood T cells in healthy people across ages. As for the study in general: Every two T cells gave about one barcoded beta molecule via template switching.

A sample-barcoded 5' primer and a J-beta primer mix were used in a second PCR of roughly 7 to 11 cycles. TCRdb used MiXCR to reprocess the 5' RACE reads, holding one entry per CDR3 protein. The profile covers 800,000 to 900,000 distinct CDR3 sequences, with approximately 67% appearing a single time and 28% taken by the ten largest. The clonotype was recovered from a man in his thirties or forties in good health. The genes are TRBV10-3 and TRBJ2-1; 9 nucleotides line up with TRBD1. Input material: blood. The DNA for the CDR3 is TGTGCCATCAGTGAGTCGGAGGACAGGGGACAGTTCTTC. Translated, it gives CAISESEDRGQFF.